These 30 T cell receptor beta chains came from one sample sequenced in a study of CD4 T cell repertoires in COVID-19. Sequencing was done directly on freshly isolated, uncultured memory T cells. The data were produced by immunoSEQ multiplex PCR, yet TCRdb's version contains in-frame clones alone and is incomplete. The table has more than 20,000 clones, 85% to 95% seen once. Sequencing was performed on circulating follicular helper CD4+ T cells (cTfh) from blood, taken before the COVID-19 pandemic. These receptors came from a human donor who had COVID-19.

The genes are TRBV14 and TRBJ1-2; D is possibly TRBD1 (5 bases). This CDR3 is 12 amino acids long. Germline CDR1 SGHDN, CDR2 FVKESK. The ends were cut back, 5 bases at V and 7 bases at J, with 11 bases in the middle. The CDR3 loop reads CASSSTVSGYTF. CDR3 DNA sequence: TGTGCCAGCAGCTCGACAGTCTCTGGCTACACCTTC.

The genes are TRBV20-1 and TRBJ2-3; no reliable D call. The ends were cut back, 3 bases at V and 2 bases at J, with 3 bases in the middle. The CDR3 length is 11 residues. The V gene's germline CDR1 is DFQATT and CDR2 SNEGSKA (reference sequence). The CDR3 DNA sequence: TGCAGTGCTAGCCTCACAGATACGCAGTATTTT. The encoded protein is CSASLTDTQYF.

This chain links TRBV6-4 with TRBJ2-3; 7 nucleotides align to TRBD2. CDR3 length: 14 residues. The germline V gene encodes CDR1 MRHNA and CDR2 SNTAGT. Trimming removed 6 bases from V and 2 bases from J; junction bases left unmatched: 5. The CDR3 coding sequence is TGTGCCAGCAGCCCAGCGGGGAACACAGATACGCAGTATTTT. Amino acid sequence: CASSPAGNTDTQYF.

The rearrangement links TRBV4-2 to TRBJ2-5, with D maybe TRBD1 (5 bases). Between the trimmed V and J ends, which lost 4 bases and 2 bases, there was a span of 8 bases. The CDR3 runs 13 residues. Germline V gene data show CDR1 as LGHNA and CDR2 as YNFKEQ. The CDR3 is CASSPQGQETQYF. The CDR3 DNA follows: TGTGCCAGCAGCCCCCAGGGTCAAGAGACCCAGTACTTC.

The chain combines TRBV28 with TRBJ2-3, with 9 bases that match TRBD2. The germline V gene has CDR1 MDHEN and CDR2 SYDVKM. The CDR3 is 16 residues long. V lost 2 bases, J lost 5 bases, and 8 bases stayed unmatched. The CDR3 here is CASSLSSAGGGDTQYF. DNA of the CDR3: TGTGCCAGCAGTTTAAGTTCGGCGGGAGGGGGAGATACGCAGTATTTT.

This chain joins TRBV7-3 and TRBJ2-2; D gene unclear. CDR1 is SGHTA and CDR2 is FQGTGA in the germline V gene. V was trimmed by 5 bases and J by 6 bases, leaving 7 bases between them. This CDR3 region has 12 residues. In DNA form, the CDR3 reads TGTGCCAGCAGCCCCCTTTCCGGGGAGCTGTTTTTT. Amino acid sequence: CASSPLSGELFF.

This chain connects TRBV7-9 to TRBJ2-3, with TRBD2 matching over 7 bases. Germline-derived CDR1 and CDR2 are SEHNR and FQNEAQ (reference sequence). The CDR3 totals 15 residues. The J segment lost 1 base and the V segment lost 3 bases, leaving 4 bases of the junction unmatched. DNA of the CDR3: TGTGCCAGCAGCTTTTCAGCGGGACGCACAGATACGCAGTATTTT. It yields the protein CASSFSAGRTDTQYF.

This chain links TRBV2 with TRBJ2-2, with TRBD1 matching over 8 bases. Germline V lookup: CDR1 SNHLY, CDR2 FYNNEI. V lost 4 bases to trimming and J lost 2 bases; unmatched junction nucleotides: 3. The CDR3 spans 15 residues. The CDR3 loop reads CASSADRGNTGELFF. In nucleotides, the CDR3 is TGTGCCAGCAGTGCTGACAGGGGAAACACCGGGGAGCTGTTTTTT.

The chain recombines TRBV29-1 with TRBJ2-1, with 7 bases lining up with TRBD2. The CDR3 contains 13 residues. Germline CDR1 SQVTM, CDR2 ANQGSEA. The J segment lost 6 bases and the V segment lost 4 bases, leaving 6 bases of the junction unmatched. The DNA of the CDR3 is TGCAGCGTTGTAGGAGCGGGACTCAATGAGCAGTTCTTC. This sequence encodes CSVVGAGLNEQFF.

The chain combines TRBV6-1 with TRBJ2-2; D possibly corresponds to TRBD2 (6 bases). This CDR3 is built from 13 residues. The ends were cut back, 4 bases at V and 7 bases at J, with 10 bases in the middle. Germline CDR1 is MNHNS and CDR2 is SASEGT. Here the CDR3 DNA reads TGTGCCAGCAGTGTTCTAGCGAACGGGGAGCTGTTTTTT. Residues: CASSVLANGELFF.

The CDR3 DNA sequence: TGTGCCAGCGGGGGGGGCACAGATACGCAGTATTTT. It is translated as CASGGGTDTQYF. The chain recombines TRBV25-1 with TRBJ2-3; 7 nucleotides agree with TRBD2. This CDR3 has 12 residues. Per the germline V gene, CDR1 is MGHDK and CDR2 is SYGVNS. V shed 8 bases, J shed 1 base, and the junction held 0 bases outside the gene matches.

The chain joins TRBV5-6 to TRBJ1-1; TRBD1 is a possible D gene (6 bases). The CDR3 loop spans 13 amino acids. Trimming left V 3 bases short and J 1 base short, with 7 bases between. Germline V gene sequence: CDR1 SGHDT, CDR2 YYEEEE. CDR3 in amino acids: CASSWDKNTEAFF. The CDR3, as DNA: TGTGCCAGCAGCTGGGACAAGAACACTGAAGCTTTCTTT.

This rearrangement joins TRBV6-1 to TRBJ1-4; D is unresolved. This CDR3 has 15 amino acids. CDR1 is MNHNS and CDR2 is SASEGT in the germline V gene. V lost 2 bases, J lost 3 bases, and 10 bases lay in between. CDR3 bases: TGTGCCAGCAGTGAAACTGCAGGTTCTAATGAAAAACTGTTTTTT. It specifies CASSETAGSNEKLFF.

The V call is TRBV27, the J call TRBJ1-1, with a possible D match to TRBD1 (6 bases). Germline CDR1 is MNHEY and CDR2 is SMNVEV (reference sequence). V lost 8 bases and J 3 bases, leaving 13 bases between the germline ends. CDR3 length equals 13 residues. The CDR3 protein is CASSQGPYTEAFF. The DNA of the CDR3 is TGTGCCAGCTCACAGGGACCTTACACTGAAGCTTTCTTT.

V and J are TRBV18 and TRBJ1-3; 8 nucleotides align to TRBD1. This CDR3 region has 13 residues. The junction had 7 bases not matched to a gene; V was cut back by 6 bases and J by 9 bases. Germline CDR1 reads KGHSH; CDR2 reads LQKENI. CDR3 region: CASSPGQASTIYF. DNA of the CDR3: TGTGCCAGCTCCCCGGGACAGGCTTCCACCATATATTTT.

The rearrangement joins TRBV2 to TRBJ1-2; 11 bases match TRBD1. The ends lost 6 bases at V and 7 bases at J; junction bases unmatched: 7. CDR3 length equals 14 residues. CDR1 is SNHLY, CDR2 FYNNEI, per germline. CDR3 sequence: CASRARTGGFGYTF. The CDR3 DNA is TGTGCCAGCAGGGCTCGGACAGGGGGCTTTGGCTACACCTTC.

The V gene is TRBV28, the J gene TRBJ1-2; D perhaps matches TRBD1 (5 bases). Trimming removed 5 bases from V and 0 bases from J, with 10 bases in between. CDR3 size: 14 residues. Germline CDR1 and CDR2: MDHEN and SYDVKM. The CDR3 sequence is CASSDSGTNYGYTF. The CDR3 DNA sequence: TGTGCCAGCAGTGACAGTGGAACTAACTATGGCTACACCTTC.

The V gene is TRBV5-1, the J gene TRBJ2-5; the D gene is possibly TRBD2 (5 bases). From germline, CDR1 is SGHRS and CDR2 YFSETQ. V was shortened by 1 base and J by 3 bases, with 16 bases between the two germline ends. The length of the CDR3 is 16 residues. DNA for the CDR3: TGCGCCAGCAGCTTGCTCGGCCTAGCAGCCAAAGAGACCCAGTACTTC. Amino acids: CASSLLGLAAKETQYF. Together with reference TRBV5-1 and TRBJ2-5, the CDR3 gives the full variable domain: KAGVTQTPRYLIKTRGQQVTLSCSPISGHRSVSWYQQTPGQGLQFLFEYFSETQRNKGNFPGRFSGRQFSNSRSEMNVSTLELGDSALYLCASSLLGLAAKETQYFGPGTRLLVL.

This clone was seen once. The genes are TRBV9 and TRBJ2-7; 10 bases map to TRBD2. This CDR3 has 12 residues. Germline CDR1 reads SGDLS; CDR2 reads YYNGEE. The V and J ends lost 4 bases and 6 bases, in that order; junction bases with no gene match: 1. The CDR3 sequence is CASSRTSGEQYF. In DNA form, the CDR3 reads TGTGCCAGCAGCCGGACTAGCGGCGAGCAGTACTTC.

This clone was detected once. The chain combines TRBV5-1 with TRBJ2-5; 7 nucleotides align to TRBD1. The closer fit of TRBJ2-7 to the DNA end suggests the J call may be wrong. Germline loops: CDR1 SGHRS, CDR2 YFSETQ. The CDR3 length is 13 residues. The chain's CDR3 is CASSLVTGYEQYF. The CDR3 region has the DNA TGCGCCAGCAGCTTGGTGACAGGGTACGAGCAGTACTTC.

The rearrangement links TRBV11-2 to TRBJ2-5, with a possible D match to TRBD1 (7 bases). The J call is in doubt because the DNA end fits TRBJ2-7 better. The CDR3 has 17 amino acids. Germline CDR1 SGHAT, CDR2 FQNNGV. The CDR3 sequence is CASSLPHGGTVSHEQYF. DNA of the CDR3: TGTGCCAGCAGCTTACCCCACGGAGGGACAGTCTCTCACGAGCAGTACTTC.

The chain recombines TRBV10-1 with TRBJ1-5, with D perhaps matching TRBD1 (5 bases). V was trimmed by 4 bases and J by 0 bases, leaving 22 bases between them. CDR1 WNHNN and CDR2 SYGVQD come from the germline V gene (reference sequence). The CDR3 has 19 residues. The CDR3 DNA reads TGCGCCAGCAGTGGGGGCGCGCAGGCCCCTAATTATAGCAATCAGCCCCAGCATTTT. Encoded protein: CASSGGAQAPNYSNQPQHF.

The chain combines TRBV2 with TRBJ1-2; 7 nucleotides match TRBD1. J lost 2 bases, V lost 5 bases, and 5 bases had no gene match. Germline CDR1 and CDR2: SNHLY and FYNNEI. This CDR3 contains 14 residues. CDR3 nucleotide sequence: TGTGCCAGCAGTCCAGGGGGTACGAACTATGGCTACACCTTC. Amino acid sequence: CASSPGGTNYGYTF. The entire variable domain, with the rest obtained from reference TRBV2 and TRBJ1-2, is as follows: EPEVTQTPSHQVTQMGQEVILRCVPISNHLYFYWYRQILGQKVEFLVSFYNNEISEKSEIFDDQFSVERPDGSNFTLKIRSTKLEDSAMYFCASSPGGTNYGYTFGSGTRLTVV.

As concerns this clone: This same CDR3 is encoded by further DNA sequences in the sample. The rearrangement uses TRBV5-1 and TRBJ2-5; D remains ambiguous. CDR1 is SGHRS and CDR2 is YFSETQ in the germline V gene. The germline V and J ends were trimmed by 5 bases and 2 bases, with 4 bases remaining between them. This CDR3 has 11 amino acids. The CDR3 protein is CASSQQETQYF. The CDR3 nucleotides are TGCGCCAGCAGTCAACAAGAGACCCAGTACTTC.

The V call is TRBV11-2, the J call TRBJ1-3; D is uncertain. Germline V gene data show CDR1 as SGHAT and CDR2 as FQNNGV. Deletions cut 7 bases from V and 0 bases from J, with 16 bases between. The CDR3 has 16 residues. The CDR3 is CASTSEDPLSGNTIYF. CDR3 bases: TGTGCCAGCACCAGTGAGGATCCGCTCTCTGGAAACACCATATATTTT.

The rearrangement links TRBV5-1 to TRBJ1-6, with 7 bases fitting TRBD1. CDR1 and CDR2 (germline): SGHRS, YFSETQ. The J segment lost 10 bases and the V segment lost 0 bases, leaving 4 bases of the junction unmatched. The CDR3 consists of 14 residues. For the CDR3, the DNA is TGCGCCAGCAGCTTGGGACAGGGTGGGTCACCCCTCCACTTT. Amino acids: CASSLGQGGSPLHF.

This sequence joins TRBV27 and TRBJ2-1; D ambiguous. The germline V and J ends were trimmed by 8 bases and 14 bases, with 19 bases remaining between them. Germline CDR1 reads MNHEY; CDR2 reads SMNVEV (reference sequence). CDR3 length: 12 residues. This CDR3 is CASDDEKVSEFF. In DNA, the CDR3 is TGTGCCAGCGATGATGAGAAGGTGAGCGAGTTCTTC.

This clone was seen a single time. In DNA, the CDR3 is TGTGCCAGCAGTAGACAGGGGGACACCGGGGAGCTGTTTTTT. It yields the protein CASSRQGDTGELFF. The genes are TRBV6-1 and TRBJ2-2; 9 bases agree with TRBD1. V was pared by 5 bases and J by 3 bases, with 1 base of the junction left unmatched. Germline CDR1 is MNHNS and CDR2 is SASEGT. The CDR3 extends over 14 amino acids.

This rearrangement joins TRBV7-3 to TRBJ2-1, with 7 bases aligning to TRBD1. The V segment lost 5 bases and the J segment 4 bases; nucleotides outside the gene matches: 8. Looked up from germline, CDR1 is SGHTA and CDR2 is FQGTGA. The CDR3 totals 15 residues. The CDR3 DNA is TGTGCCAGCAGCCCCACCGGGACAGCATACAATGAGCAGTTCTTC. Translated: CASSPTGTAYNEQFF. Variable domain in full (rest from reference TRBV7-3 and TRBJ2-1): GAGVSQTPSNKVTEKGKYVELRCDPISGHTALYWYRQSLGQGPEFLIYFQGTGAADDSGLPNDRFFAVRPEGSVSTLKIQRTERGDSAVYLCASSPTGTAYNEQFFGPGTRLTVL.

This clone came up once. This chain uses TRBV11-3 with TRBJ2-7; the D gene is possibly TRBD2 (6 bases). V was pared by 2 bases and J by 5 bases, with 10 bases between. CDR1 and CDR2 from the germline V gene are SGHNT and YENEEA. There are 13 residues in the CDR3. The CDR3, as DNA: TGTGCCAGCAGCTTAACCGGGAGCAACGAGCAGTACTTC. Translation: CASSLTGSNEQYF. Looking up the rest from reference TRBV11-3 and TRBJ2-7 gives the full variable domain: EAGVVQSPRYKIIEKKQPVAFWCNPISGHNTLYWYLQNLGQGPELLIRYENEEAVDDSQLPKDRFSAERLKGVDSTLKIQPAELGDSAVYLCASSLTGSNEQYFGPGTRLTVT.